Listed here are 3 T cell receptor beta chains from one sample, sequenced in a study of blood T cell repertoires in COVID-19. The assay was immunoSEQ multiplex PCR, and TCRdb's table has in-frame clones only and misses some. The sample has just over 300,000 clones, nearly 90% seen once. Sequencing input: peripheral blood. These receptor sequences come from a woman aged 25 to 45 with COVID-19, enrolled during active disease.

The rearrangement joins TRBV19 to TRBJ1-5, with D possibly TRBD1 on 6 matching bases. Trimming cost V 5 bases and J 3 bases, with 17 bases left between them. Per germline, CDR1 LNHDA and CDR2 SQIVND (reference sequence). The CDR3 spans 16 residues. Here the CDR3 DNA reads TGTGCCAGTAGTCTCCCCCCCCGGACAGCCAATCAGCCCCAGCATTTT. Translating it yields CASSLPPRTANQPQHF. Full variable domain (remainder filled in from reference TRBV19 and TRBJ1-5): DGGITQSPKYLFRKEGQNVTLSCEQNLNHDAMYWYRQDPGQGLRLIYYSQIVNDFQKGDIAEGYSVSREKKESFPLTVTSAQKNPTAFYLCASSLPPRTANQPQHFGDGTRLSIL.

The J gene is TRBJ1-2, the V gene TRBV7-3; D perhaps matches TRBD1 (5 bases). The germline V gene encodes CDR1 SGHTA and CDR2 FQGTGA. Trimming left V 8 bases short and J 0 bases short, with 10 bases between. CDR3 length equals 13 residues. CDR3 bases: TGTGCCAGCCAGACAGCTACTAACTATGGCTACACCTTC. Translation gives CASQTATNYGYTF.

The V gene is TRBV7-8, the J gene TRBJ1-5, with D possibly matching TRBD1 (6 bases). The germline gives CDR1 SGHVS, CDR2 FQNEAQ. The V end was cut by 3 bases, the J end by 3 bases, with 12 bases between. The CDR3 covers 15 residues. The CDR3 protein is CASSFQGPPNQPQHF. The DNA of the CDR3 is TGTGCCAGCAGCTTTCAGGGGCCCCCCAATCAGCCCCAGCATTTT.